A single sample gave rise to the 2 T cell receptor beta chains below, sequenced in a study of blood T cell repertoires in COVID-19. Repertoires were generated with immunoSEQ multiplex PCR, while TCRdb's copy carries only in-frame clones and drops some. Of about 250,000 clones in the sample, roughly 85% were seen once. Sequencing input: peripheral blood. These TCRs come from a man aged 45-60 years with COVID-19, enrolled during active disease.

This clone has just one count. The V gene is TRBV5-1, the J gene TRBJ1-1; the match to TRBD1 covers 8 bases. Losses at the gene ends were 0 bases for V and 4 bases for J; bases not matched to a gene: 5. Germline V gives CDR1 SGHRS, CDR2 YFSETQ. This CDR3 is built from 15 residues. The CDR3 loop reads CASSLGQGWSTEAFF. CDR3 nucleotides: TGCGCCAGCAGCTTGGGACAGGGGTGGTCCACTGAAGCTTTCTTT.

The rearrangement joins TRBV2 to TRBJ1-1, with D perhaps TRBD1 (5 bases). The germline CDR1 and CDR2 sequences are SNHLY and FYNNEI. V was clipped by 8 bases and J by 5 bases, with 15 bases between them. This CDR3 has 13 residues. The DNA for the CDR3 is TGTGCCAGCGAGGGGAACCGGGGGACTGAAGCTTTCTTT. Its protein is CASEGNRGTEAFF.